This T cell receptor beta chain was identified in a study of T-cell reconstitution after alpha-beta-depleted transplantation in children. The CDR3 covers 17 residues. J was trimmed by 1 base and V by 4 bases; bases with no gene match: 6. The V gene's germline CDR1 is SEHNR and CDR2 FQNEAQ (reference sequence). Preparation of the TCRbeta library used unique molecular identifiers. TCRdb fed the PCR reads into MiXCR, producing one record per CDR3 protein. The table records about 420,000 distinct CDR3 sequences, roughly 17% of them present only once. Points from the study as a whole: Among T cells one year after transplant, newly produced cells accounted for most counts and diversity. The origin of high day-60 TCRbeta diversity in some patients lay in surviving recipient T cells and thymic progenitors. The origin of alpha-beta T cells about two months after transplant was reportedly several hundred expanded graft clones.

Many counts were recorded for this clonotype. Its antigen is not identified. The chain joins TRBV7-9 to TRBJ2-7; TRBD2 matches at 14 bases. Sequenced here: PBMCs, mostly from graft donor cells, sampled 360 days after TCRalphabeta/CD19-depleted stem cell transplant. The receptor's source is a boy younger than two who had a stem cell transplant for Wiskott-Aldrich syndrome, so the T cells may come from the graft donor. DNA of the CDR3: TGTGCCAGCAGCTGGGGACTAGCGGGAGTCCATTCCTACGAGCAGTACTTC. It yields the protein CASSWGLAGVHSYEQYF.